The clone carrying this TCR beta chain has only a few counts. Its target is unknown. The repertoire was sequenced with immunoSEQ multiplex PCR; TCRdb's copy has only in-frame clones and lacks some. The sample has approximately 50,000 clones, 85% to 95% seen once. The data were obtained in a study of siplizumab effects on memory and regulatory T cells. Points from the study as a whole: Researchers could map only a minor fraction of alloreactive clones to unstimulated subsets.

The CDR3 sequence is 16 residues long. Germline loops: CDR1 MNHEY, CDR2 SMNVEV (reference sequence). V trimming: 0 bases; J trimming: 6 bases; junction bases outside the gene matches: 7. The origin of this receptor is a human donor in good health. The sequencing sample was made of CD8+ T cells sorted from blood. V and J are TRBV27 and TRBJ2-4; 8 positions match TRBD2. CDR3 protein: CASSLSSGGGGNIQYF. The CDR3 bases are TGTGCCAGCAGTTTATCCTCGGGAGGGGGAGGAAACATTCAGTACTTC.